The T cell receptor (beta chain) under discussion was sequenced for a study of T cell changes during pregnancy in multiple sclerosis. TCRdb's table, derived via immunoSEQ multiplex PCR, lists solely in-frame clones and lacks some. The sample shows 58,000 or so clones, 92% of them seen only once. The length of the CDR3 is 14 residues. CDR1 is MNHEY, CDR2 SVGAGI, per germline. With V trimmed by 5 bases and J by 4 bases, 2 bases remained unmatched. The sequencing used peripheral blood, collected in the first trimester of pregnancy. The sequence came from a female donor with multiple sclerosis, enrolled in a pregnancy study. This chain connects TRBV6-5 to TRBJ2-3; 11 positions match TRBD2. Written as DNA, the CDR3 is TGTGCCAGCAGTCCGGGACTAGCGGCAGATACGCAGTATTTT. Translating gives CASSPGLAADTQYF.